The clone carrying this T cell receptor beta chain was detected many times. The target antigen is unknown. RNA transcripts yielded amplified TCR beta CDR3 regions. When the TCR CDR3 underwent first-round RT-PCR, the HTBI primer set was used. Via MiXCR, TCRdb re-called the multiplex PCR reads, giving one row per CDR3 protein. The table shows some 700,000 distinct CDR3 sequences, with approximately 15% occurring only once. The CDR3 covers 14 residues. V lost 6 bases to trimming and J lost 4 bases, with 15 bases between them. The sample comes from a study of T cells in Graves' hyperthyroidism and ophthalmopathy. Study summary: Peripheral blood was secured at the point of initial diagnosis, before any treatment. Study observations and caveats: In the blood, most expanded thyroid clonotypes above 0.001 appeared as well. Stable hyperthyroidism was told apart from ophthalmopathy by a model built on 13 V-J features. The model foresaw ophthalmopathy a median around seven months prior to onset.

Material: blood. This TCR came from a man aged 50-59 years with Graves' hyperthyroidism. The J gene is TRBJ1-2, the V gene TRBV12-3 or TRBV12-4; a possible D gene is TRBD1 (6 bases). CDR3 nucleotides: TGTGCCAGCAGCAGATCGACAGGAGTCTATGGCTACACCTTC. It translates to CASSRSTGVYGYTF.